Each of the 18 T cell receptor beta chains below was sequenced from the same sample in a study of blood T cell repertoires in COVID-19. This table comes from immunoSEQ multiplex PCR, and its TCRdb copy is limited to in-frame clones, with some not included. The sample carries a few hundred thousand clones, 70% to 90% recorded once. The sequencing sample was made of peripheral blood. Every receptor here comes from a woman aged 70-85 years with COVID-19, enrolled during active disease.

The chain recombines TRBV7-2 with TRBJ1-1; the D gene is possibly TRBD1 (5 bases). Germline-derived CDR1 and CDR2 are SGHTA and FQGNSA. Deletions cut 5 bases from V and 0 bases from J, with 13 bases between. This CDR3 has 15 residues. The CDR3 DNA reads as TGTGCCAGCAGCCCCAGGGCTAGTATGAACACTGAAGCTTTCTTT. Residues: CASSPRASMNTEAFF.

The chain joins TRBV10-3 to TRBJ2-4; D may be TRBD2 (5 bases). The ends were cut back, 2 bases at V and 3 bases at J, with 17 bases in the middle. Germline CDR1 reads ENHRY; CDR2 reads SYGVKD. This CDR3 is built from 17 residues. The CDR3 bases are TGTGCCATCAGTGAGAGTTCCGGGGTATCGGGCAAAAACATTCAGTACTTC. This gives the protein CAISESSGVSGKNIQYF.

The sample holds a few counts of this clone. This chain connects TRBV29-1 to TRBJ1-1, with 9 bases matching TRBD1. Per the germline V gene, CDR1 is SQVTM and CDR2 is ANQGSEA. This CDR3 contains 14 residues. V shed 1 base, J shed 6 bases, and the junction held 6 bases outside the gene matches. Here the CDR3 DNA reads TGCAGCGTTGAAGCCAGGGACAGGGCAGCTGAAGCTTTCTTT. Protein product: CSVEARDRAAEAFF.

V gene TRBV6-5 combines with J gene TRBJ2-2; D unclear. CDR3 length: 12 amino acids. The germline V and J ends were trimmed by 7 bases and 7 bases, with 10 bases remaining between them. Germline CDR1 MNHEY, CDR2 SVGAGI. CDR3 DNA sequence: TGTGCCAGCACTAGTACGGTCGGGGAGCTGTTTTTT. It codes for CASTSTVGELFF.

This clone was seen a single time. This chain uses TRBV6-6 with TRBJ1-3; maybe TRBD1 (5 bases). CDR3 length equals 15 residues. Trimming left V 6 bases short and J 4 bases short, with 16 bases between. Germline V gives CDR1 MNHNY, CDR2 SVGAGI (reference sequence). The CDR3 region is CASSLDSSTGNTIYF. CDR3 nucleotide sequence: TGTGCCAGCAGCCTTGACAGTTCGACAGGAAACACCATATATTTT.

This rearrangement joins TRBV18 to TRBJ2-5; weak D call: TRBD1 (6 bases). Trimming took 1 base from V and 5 from J, leaving 14 bases between them. The germline gives CDR1 KGHSH, CDR2 LQKENI. The CDR3 totals 15 residues. CDR3 nucleotides: TGTGCCAGCTCACCACGGACGCCAAGGGGGGAGACCCAGTACTTC. Encoded protein: CASSPRTPRGETQYF.

V gene TRBV21-1 combines with J gene TRBJ1-6; the table names TRBD1, a call not compared with the DNA. TRBV21-1 constitutes a pseudogene. The length of the CDR3 is 16 residues. CDR3 nucleotides: TGTGCCAGCAGCAAAGCGGGGCGTTCCTATAATTCACCCCTCCACTTT. It specifies CASSKAGRSYNSPLHF.

This sequence joins TRBV6-2 or TRBV6-3 and TRBJ1-4; D not resolved. This CDR3 contains 14 residues. CDR1 is MNHEY and CDR2 is SVGEGT in the germline V gene. V was shortened by 2 bases and J by 5 bases, with 9 bases between the two germline ends. CDR3 DNA: TGTGCCAGCAGTTACGTGGCCCTCAATGAAAAACTGTTTTTT. Translated, it gives CASSYVALNEKLFF.

This sequence joins TRBV11-3 and TRBJ2-5; D call uncertain. Germline CDR1 and CDR2: SGHNT and YENEEA. CDR3 length: 16 amino acids. Trimming took off 9 bases at V and 9 bases at J, with 29 bases between the two ends. For the CDR3, the DNA is TGTGCCAGTTTTCGCGCGCCCCCTCCCTTGGTATCGTCCCAGTACTTC. Residues: CASFRAPPPLVSSQYF.

J is TRBJ2-7 and V is TRBV18; TRBD2 aligns across 10 bases. V shed 2 bases, J shed 3 bases, and the junction held 4 bases outside the gene matches. There are 15 residues in the CDR3. Germline CDR1 and CDR2: KGHSH and LQKENI. Here the CDR3 reads CASSPTSGIDYEQYF. CDR3 nucleotides: TGTGCCAGCTCACCAACTAGCGGGATAGACTACGAGCAGTACTTC.

The chain links TRBV4-3 to TRBJ1-2; 8 nucleotides agree with TRBD1. CDR1 and CDR2 (germline): LGHNA, YSLEER. V was pared by 0 bases and J by 4 bases, with 7 bases of the junction left unmatched. The CDR3 covers 16 residues. The CDR3 loop is CASSQDWKDRVYGYTF. Written as DNA, the CDR3 is TGCGCCAGCAGCCAAGATTGGAAGGACAGGGTCTATGGCTACACCTTC.

The rearrangement joins TRBV30 to TRBJ1-5, with 10 bases matching TRBD1. Germline CDR1 and CDR2: GTSNPN and SVGIG (reference sequence). The CDR3 is 14 residues long. Unmatched junction bases numbered 3, after V lost 2 bases and J lost 5 bases. This CDR3 is CAWSSGTGDQPQHF. CDR3 coding DNA: TGTGCCTGGAGTTCTGGGACAGGGGATCAGCCCCAGCATTTT.

About this clone itself: The sample holds other DNA sequences that translate to the same CDR3. J is TRBJ1-6 and V is TRBV19, with 8 bases fitting TRBD1. J was trimmed by 3 bases and V by 4 bases; bases with no gene match: 2. Germline V lookup: CDR1 LNHDA, CDR2 SQIVND (reference sequence). There are 15 residues in the CDR3. The CDR3 nucleotides are TGTGCCAGTAGTACCGGACAGGGCTATAATTCACCCCTCCACTTT. It codes for CASSTGQGYNSPLHF.

A few counts support this clone. The chain combines TRBV7-3 with TRBJ1-2, with TRBD1 identical over 8 bases. Trimming took 3 bases from V and 7 from J; bases not matched to a gene: 10. There are 15 residues in the CDR3. Germline V CDR1 and CDR2: SGHTA, FQGTGA. This chain's CDR3 is CASSFGQGGVGGYTF. CDR3 in DNA: TGTGCCAGCAGCTTCGGACAGGGCGGGGTCGGTGGCTACACCTTC.

The chain uses TRBV7-2 and TRBJ2-1, with a weak D call TRBD1 (5 bases). Looked up from germline, CDR1 is SGHTA and CDR2 is FQGNSA. V gave up 5 bases and J gave up 8 bases, with 16 bases separating them. There are 14 residues in the CDR3. CDR3 nucleotides: TGTGCCAGCAGCCCTCTGACAGTAGGCGATGAGCAGTTCTTC. It yields the protein CASSPLTVGDEQFF.

This chain connects TRBV5-4 to TRBJ1-1; D uncertain. This CDR3 region has 13 residues. Germline assignment: CDR1 SGHNT and CDR2 YYREEE (reference sequence). Trimming removed 2 bases at V and 1 base at J, with 6 bases between. This chain's CDR3 is CASSFRRNTEAFF. CDR3 sequence (DNA): TGTGCCAGCAGCTTCCGGAGGAACACTGAAGCTTTCTTT.

The J gene is TRBJ2-1, the V gene TRBV4-3, with 13 bases lining up with TRBD2. Germline values: CDR1 LGHNA, CDR2 YSLEER. The length of the CDR3 is 15 residues. V trimming: 2 bases; J trimming: 8 bases; junction bases outside the gene matches: 3. Written as DNA, the CDR3 is TGCGCCAGCAGCCAAACTAGCGGGAGGGCAGATGAGCAGTTCTTC. This gives the protein CASSQTSGRADEQFF.

V gene TRBV2 combines with J gene TRBJ2-2; D is unresolved. The CDR3 has 13 residues. Germline CDR1 reads SNHLY; CDR2 reads FYNNEI. Trimming removed 4 bases from V and 5 bases from J, with 8 bases in between. The CDR3 protein is CASSATVTGELFF. The CDR3, as DNA: TGTGCCAGCAGTGCAACAGTAACCGGGGAGCTGTTTTTT.